A selection of T cell receptor beta chains follows, all from one sample in a study of shared clonotypes between healthy human individuals. Method: immunoSEQ multiplex PCR; TCRdb's copy keeps in-frame clones and lacks some. The repertoire has about 2.1 million clones, just over 90% of them found once; the top ten carry more than 1.5%. Sequenced: naive CD8+ T cells from PBMCs. The receptors were gathered from a young man in good health. Some clones in this sample may be carry-over from other donors' samples. The CDR3 runs from the conserved cysteine through the conserved F or W. D genes are given only for firm matches. The size of a clone is reported for some rows only, either as once, few or many, or as a class for expanded clones.

V gene: TRBV19
clone size: -
J gene: TRBJ1-5
D gene: -
CDR3 DNA: TGTGCCAGTAGTACTACCTTTTCTAGCAATCAGCCCCAGCATTTT
CDR3 protein: CASSTTFSSNQPQHF

V gene: TRBV29-1
clone size: -
J gene: TRBJ2-6
D gene: TRBD1
CDR3 DNA: TGCAGCACTTGGGGGACAGCTTTCTCTGGGGCCAACGTCCTGACTTTC
CDR3 protein: CSTWGTAFSGANVLTF

V gene: TRBV27
clone size: once
J gene: TRBJ1-5
D gene: TRBD1
CDR3 DNA: TGTGCCAGCCGGCTCCAGGGGGCCGGGGAGCCCCAGCATTTT
CDR3 protein: CASRLQGAGEPQHF

V gene: TRBV7-2
clone size: -
J gene: TRBJ2-7
D gene: -
CDR3 DNA: TGTGCCAGCAGCGAAGGGCACGGTTCCTACGAGCAGTACTTC
CDR3 protein: CASSEGHGSYEQYF

V gene: TRBV13
clone size: -
J gene: TRBJ2-5
D gene: -
CDR3 DNA: TGTGCCAGCAGCTCGGATCAAGAGACCCAGTACTTC
CDR3 protein: CASSSDQETQYF

V gene: TRBV27
clone size: -
J gene: TRBJ1-1
D gene: -
CDR3 DNA: TGTGCCAGCAGTCCGCTGGGGAGGGACTGGAACACTGAAGCTTTCTTT
CDR3 protein: CASSPLGRDWNTEAFF

V gene: TRBV11-2
clone size: -
J gene: TRBJ2-2
D gene: -
CDR3 DNA: TGTGCCAGCAGCTTAACAGGGAACACCGGGGAGCTGTTTTTT
CDR3 protein: CASSLTGNTGELFF

V gene: TRBV28
clone size: -
J gene: TRBJ2-6
D gene: -
CDR3 DNA: TGTGCCAGCAGTCCCCCCGGGCCGATCTGGGCCAACGTCCTGACTTTC
CDR3 protein: CASSPPGPIWANVLTF

V gene: TRBV20-1
clone size: -
J gene: TRBJ2-3
D gene: -
CDR3 DNA: TGCAGTGCTAGTGGCGATACGCAGTATTTT
CDR3 protein: CSASGDTQYF

V gene: TRBV2
clone size: -
J gene: TRBJ2-3
D gene: -
CDR3 DNA: TGTGCCACCCTAGCGCGGGAAGGCACAGATACGCAGTATTTT
CDR3 protein: CATLAREGTDTQYF

V gene: TRBV5-6
clone size: -
J gene: TRBJ2-1
D gene: -
CDR3 DNA: TGTGCCAGCAGCTTGAGGGACCGGTTCTTC
CDR3 protein: CASSLRDRFF

V gene: TRBV5-6
clone size: -
J gene: TRBJ1-5
D gene: -
CDR3 DNA: TGTGCCAGCAGCTTGGGTCTGGGCGGACGCGGGAATCAGCCCCAGCATTTT
CDR3 protein: CASSLGLGGRGNQPQHF

V gene: TRBV6-6
clone size: -
J gene: TRBJ2-1
D gene: -
CDR3 DNA: TGTGCCAGCAGTTACTTGGGGTTCTACAATGAGCAGTTCTTC
CDR3 protein: CASSYLGFYNEQFF

V gene: TRBV27
clone size: -
J gene: TRBJ2-1
D gene: -
CDR3 DNA: TGTGCCAGCAGCCGGATCATGCAGGGGGGCTACAATGAGCAGTTCTTC
CDR3 protein: CASSRIMQGGYNEQFF

V gene: TRBV7-3
clone size: -
J gene: TRBJ2-1
D gene: TRBD2
CDR3 DNA: TGTGCCAGCAGCTCGGGACTAGCGGGAGTTAATGAGCAGTTCTTC
CDR3 protein: CASSSGLAGVNEQFF

V gene: TRBV6-1
clone size: -
J gene: TRBJ2-7
D gene: -
CDR3 DNA: TGTGCCAGCAACCCTGGGCAAATCTTAGGACCCGAGCAGTACTTC
CDR3 protein: CASNPGQILGPEQYF

V gene: TRBV4-1
clone size: -
J gene: TRBJ2-7
D gene: -
CDR3 DNA: TGCGCCAGCAGCCAAGCGCGGCAGGGTGGCCACGAGCAGTACTTC
CDR3 protein: CASSQARQGGHEQYF